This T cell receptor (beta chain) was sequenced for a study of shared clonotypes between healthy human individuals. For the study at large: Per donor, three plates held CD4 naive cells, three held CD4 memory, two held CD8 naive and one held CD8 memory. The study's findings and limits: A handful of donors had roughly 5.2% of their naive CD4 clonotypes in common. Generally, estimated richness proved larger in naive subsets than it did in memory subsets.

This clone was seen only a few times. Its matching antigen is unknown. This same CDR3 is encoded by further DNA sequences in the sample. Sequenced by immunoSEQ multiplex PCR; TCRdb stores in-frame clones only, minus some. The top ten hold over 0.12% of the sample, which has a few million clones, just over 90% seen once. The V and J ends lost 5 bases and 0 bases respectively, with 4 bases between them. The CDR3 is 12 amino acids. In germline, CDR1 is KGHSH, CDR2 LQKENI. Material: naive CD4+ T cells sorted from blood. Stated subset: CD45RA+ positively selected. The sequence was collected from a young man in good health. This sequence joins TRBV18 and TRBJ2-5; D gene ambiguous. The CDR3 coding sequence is TGTGCCAGCTCAACGTACCAAGAGACCCAGTACTTC. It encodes CASSTYQETQYF.